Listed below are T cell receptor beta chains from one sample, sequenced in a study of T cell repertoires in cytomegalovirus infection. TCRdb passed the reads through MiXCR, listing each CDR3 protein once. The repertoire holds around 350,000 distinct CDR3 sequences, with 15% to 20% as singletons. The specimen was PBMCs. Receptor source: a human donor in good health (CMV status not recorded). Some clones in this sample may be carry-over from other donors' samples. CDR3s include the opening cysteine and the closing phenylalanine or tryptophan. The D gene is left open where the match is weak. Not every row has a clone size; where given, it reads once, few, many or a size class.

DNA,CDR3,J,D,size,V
TGTGCCAGCAGCTTAGGCCCCAACAGGGCACAAGACAATGAGCAGTTCTTC,CASSLGPNRAQDNEQFF,TRBJ2-1,NA,few,TRBV7-9
TGTGCCAGCAGCTTAGGGGGACGAAATTCACCCCTCCACTTT,CASSLGGRNSPLHF,TRBJ1-6,NA,many,TRBV7-8
TGTGCCAGCAGCTTACTAGCCGGGCCCAACGAGCAGTACTTC,CASSLLAGPNEQYF,TRBJ2-7,NA,many,TRBV7-2
TGTGCCAGCAGCCAGGGACAGGCCTACAATGAAAAACTGTTTTTT,CASSQGQAYNEKLFF,TRBJ1-4,TRBD1,NA,TRBV14
TGCGCCAGCAGCTTGGTGGAACACGCAGATACGCAGTATTTT,CASSLVEHADTQYF,TRBJ2-3,NA,few,TRBV5-1
TGTGCCAGCAGCTTAGCTCCCCGCAGAGACCAGTACTTC,CASSLAPRRDQYF,TRBJ2-5,NA,many,TRBV7-2
TGCAGTGCTAGAGATACGACCGGTCCCGGGGAGCTGTTTTTT,CSARDTTGPGELFF,TRBJ2-2,NA,NA,TRBV20-1
TGTGCCAGCAGTGTACCGGACAGTGGACTTAACTATGGCTACACCTTC,CASSVPDSGLNYGYTF,TRBJ1-2,NA,NA,TRBV2
TGTGCCAGCAGCTTAAAGGGGCGGTCGGGGTACTCCTACAATGAGCAGTTCTTC,CASSLKGRSGYSYNEQFF,TRBJ2-1,NA,few,TRBV7-9
TGTGCCAGCAGCTCTCGACTAGGAGCAGAGACCCAGTACTTC,CASSSRLGAETQYF,TRBJ2-5,NA,NA,TRBV7-6
TGCAGTGCAGTTGGAGGACTAGCCCTAGATACGCAGTATTTT,CSAVGGLALDTQYF,TRBJ2-3,TRBD2,few,TRBV20-1
TGTGCCAGCAGTACGAGGGTTGAGACCCAGTACTTC,CASSTRVETQYF,TRBJ2-5,NA,many,TRBV6-2/TRBV6-3
TGTGCCAGCAGCCCCCTAGGGGTGAGCACAGATACGCAGTATTTT,CASSPLGVSTDTQYF,TRBJ2-3,NA,NA,TRBV5-5
TGTGCCAGCAGTTTAACAGGGGGCTCGGACTATGGCTACACCTTC,CASSLTGGSDYGYTF,TRBJ1-2,TRBD1,NA,TRBV12-3/TRBV12-4
TGCAGTGCTAGAGAAAACAGGGTTGGCGAGACCCAGTACTTC,CSARENRVGETQYF,TRBJ2-5,NA,many,TRBV20-1
TGTGCCAGCAGCTTAGGACAGGTGGGGTCACCCCTCCACTTT,CASSLGQVGSPLHF,TRBJ1-6,NA,many,TRBV7-6